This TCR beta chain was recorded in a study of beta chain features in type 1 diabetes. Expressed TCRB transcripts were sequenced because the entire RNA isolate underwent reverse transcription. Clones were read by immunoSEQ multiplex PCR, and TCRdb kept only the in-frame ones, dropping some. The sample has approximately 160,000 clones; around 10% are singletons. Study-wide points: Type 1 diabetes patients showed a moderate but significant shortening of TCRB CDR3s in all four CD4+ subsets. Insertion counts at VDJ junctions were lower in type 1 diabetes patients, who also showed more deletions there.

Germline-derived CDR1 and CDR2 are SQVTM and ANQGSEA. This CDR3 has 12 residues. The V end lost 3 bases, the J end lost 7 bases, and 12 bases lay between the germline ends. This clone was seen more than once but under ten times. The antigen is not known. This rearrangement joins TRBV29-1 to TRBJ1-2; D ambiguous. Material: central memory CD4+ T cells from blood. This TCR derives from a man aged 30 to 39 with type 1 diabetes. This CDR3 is CSVDKVLAGYTF. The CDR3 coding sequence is TGCAGCGTTGATAAGGTTTTAGCTGGCTACACCTTC.